These 13 T cell receptor beta chains share one sample of origin, sequenced in a study of spatial heterogeneity in lung cancer (dated by TCRdb to the late 2010s). Libraries came from 5' RACE. Reads for this sample came from a NextSeq 500. TCRdb reanalyzed the raw reads on its own, using fastp at Q25 for trimming and MiXCR for clone calling, and kept in-frame beta chains. One record per CDR3 amino acid sequence lists the most common genes and DNA. The sample records some 7,000 distinct CDR3 sequences, about 12% of which are singletons. Clones ranked in the top ten supply around 8% of the sample. Their antigens are not known. Summary of the overall study and its limitations: The number of expanded intratumoral alpha and beta TCRs correlated with the tumor nonsynonymous mutation count.

Per the publication, the time point label means: sample taken at primary tumor resection. Sample: lung tumor tissue, taken at surgery. These receptors were collected from a male donor with early-stage non-small cell lung cancer.

This clonotype has a count of ten or more. This beta chain came through as a stray read in a library set up for alpha chains, and its size says little. The chain employs TRBV7-8 and TRBJ2-7; 11 positions agree with TRBD2. V was pared by 5 bases and J by 5 bases, with 5 bases of the junction left unmatched. Germline lookup yields CDR1 SGHVS and CDR2 FQNEAQ. The CDR3 extends over 14 amino acids. CDR3 sequence: CASSLLGLADEQYF. CDR3 sequence (DNA): TGTGCCAGCAGCCTGCTGGGACTAGCGGACGAGCAGTACTTC.

This clonotype was counted many times. As an off-target read in a library built for alpha chains, this beta chain has a frequency of little significance. The rearrangement links TRBV14 to TRBJ2-2; D may be TRBD2 (6 bases). The CDR3 extends over 18 amino acids. The V gene's germline CDR1 is SGHDN and CDR2 FVKESK. The V end was cut by 2 bases, the J end by 3 bases, with 19 bases between. CDR3 amino acids: CASSQFPGRGSDTGELFF. The CDR3 DNA follows: TGTGCCAGCAGCCAATTTCCCGGGAGAGGGAGCGACACCGGGGAGCTGTTTTTT.

This clonotype was counted ten times or more. This beta chain represents an off-target read in a library built for alpha chains; its size is of limited meaning. This chain joins TRBV4-2 and TRBJ2-2; D is possibly TRBD1 or TRBD2 (6 bases each). Germline assignment: CDR1 LGHNA and CDR2 YNFKEQ. V lost 2 bases and J lost 2, with 12 bases in between. This CDR3 comprises 16 residues. The chain's CDR3 is CASSQRGTSNTGELFF. The CDR3 DNA follows: TGTGCCAGCAGCCAAAGGGGGACTTCTAACACCGGGGAGCTGTTTTTT.

On this clonotype itself: In a library made to pick up alpha chains, this beta chain is a stray read with a size that means little. The rearrangement uses TRBV10-1 and TRBJ2-7; D assignment may be TRBD1 or TRBD2 (5 bases each). Trimming removed 4 bases from V and 0 bases from J, with 10 bases in between. The CDR3 runs 14 residues. CDR1 and CDR2 from the germline V gene are WNHNN and SYGVQD (reference sequence). The CDR3 DNA reads as TGCGCCAGCAGTGGAGCAGGGAGCTCCTACGAGCAGTACTTC. It specifies CASSGAGSSYEQYF.

This clonotype was counted ten times or more. This beta chain is off target for a library built for alpha chains, so its abundance means little. The rearrangement joins TRBV20-1 to TRBJ2-1; TRBD1 agrees at 8 bases. Trimming cost V 6 bases and J 0 bases; bases outside gene matches: 10. CDR3 size: 16 residues. Germline V gene data show CDR1 as DFQATT and CDR2 as SNEGSKA (reference sequence). The CDR3 region is CSAQGAGASSYNEQFF. CDR3 DNA sequence: TGCAGTGCCCAGGGGGCAGGGGCCAGCTCCTACAATGAGCAGTTCTTC.

This clonotype was counted many times. This beta chain slipped into a library made for alpha chains as a stray read, so its size is not meaningful. This chain links TRBV3-1 with TRBJ1-2; possible D gene TRBD1, 5 bases. CDR3 length equals 15 residues. The ends were cut back, 1 base at V and 8 bases at J, with 17 bases in the middle. The V gene's germline CDR1 is LGHDT and CDR2 YNNKEL (reference sequence). The chain's CDR3 is CASSQGGTVRSGYTF. The CDR3 DNA sequence: TGTGCCAGCAGCCAAGGCGGGACCGTCAGGAGCGGCTACACCTTC.

This clonotype was detected many times. A library made for alpha chains picked up this beta chain off target, so its size means little. This sequence joins TRBV10-2 and TRBJ2-1; 10 positions match TRBD2. CDR1 and CDR2 from the germline V gene are WSHSY and SAAADI. The CDR3 has 15 amino acids. Trimming at V came to 10 bases and at J to 2 bases, leaving 8 bases not matched to a gene. The CDR3 loop is CATRLLAGAYNEQFF. The CDR3 DNA follows: TGCGCCACGAGGCTCCTAGCGGGAGCCTACAATGAGCAGTTCTTC.

By share, this clonotype counts as medium-sized (0.01 to 0.1%). This beta chain is a stray sequence in a library constructed for alpha chains; its clone size is not meaningful. The chain has TRBV19 and TRBJ1-2; 9 nucleotides match TRBD1. This CDR3 has 15 residues. V lost 1 base and J lost 2; bases outside the gene matches: 2. Germline V CDR1 and CDR2: LNHDA, SQIVND (reference sequence). The DNA for the CDR3 is TGTGCCAGTAGTATAGGCGGGACAGGGAACTATGGCTACACCTTC. Translation gives CASSIGGTGNYGYTF.

This clonotype is deemed medium-sized. This beta chain lies outside the target of a library built for alpha chains; its clone size means little. This chain joins TRBV28 and TRBJ1-5; D gene unclear. Germline V gene lookup returns CDR1 MDHEN and CDR2 SYDVKM. CDR3 length: 19 residues. V gave up 3 bases and J gave up 7 bases, with 28 bases separating them. CDR3 residues: CASSFVMAVQMGVEQPQHF. The CDR3 region has the DNA TGTGCCAGCAGTTTTGTAATGGCCGTTCAGATGGGAGTAGAGCAGCCCCAGCATTTT. Full variable domain (remainder filled in from reference TRBV28 and TRBJ1-5): DVKVTQSSRYLVKRTGEKVFLECVQDMDHENMFWYRQDPGLGLRLIYFSYDVKMKEKGDIPEGYSVSREKKERFSLILESASTNQTSMYLCASSFVMAVQMGVEQPQHFGDGTRLSIL.

This clonotype was counted ten times or more. In a library made to pick up alpha chains, this beta chain is a stray read with a size that means little. The gene calls are TRBV12-3 or TRBV12-4 and TRBJ1-1; D might be TRBD1 (6 bases). The CDR3 is 15 residues long. Trimming removed 5 bases at V and 2 bases at J, with 15 bases between. DNA for the CDR3: TGTGCCAGCAGTCTCCAGACAGGTGATAACACTGAAGCTTTCTTT. Translation: CASSLQTGDNTEAFF.

To note about this clonotype: This beta chain appears as a stray read in a library generated for alpha chains; its size is not informative. CDR3 residues: CASSQRDGSNEQFF. The CDR3 nucleotides are TGTGCCAGCAGCCAGAGGGACGGTAGCAATGAGCAGTTCTTC. J is TRBJ2-1 and V is TRBV3-1, with D perhaps given as TRBD1 or TRBD2 (5 bases each). From germline, CDR1 is LGHDT and CDR2 YNNKEL (reference sequence). The length of the CDR3 is 14 residues. The germline V and J ends were trimmed by 3 bases and 6 bases, with 12 bases remaining between them.

This clonotype counts as medium-sized. Being off target in a library aimed at alpha chains, this beta chain has a size of little meaning. The chain has TRBV28 and TRBJ2-7; D might be TRBD1 (5 bases). This CDR3 comprises 12 residues. CDR1 and CDR2 from the germline V gene are MDHEN and SYDVKM. The V and J ends lost 7 bases and 4 bases respectively, with 11 bases between them. CDR3 in DNA: TGTGCCAGCACAGGGTACGGGTACGAGCAGTACTTC. Its protein is CASTGYGYEQYF.

This clonotype was seen at least ten times. This beta chain is a stray read from a library made for alpha chains; its abundance is not meaningful. The chain has TRBV5-1 and TRBJ2-2; no clear D gene. V lost 3 bases to trimming and J lost 7 bases, with 7 bases between them. There are 12 residues in the CDR3. CDR1 and CDR2 (germline): SGHRS, YFSETQ. The CDR3 spells CASSWDIGELFF. CDR3 coding DNA: TGCGCCAGCAGCTGGGATATCGGGGAGCTGTTTTTT.